This record looks at one TCR beta chain sequence and its context. This sample is part of a study of OX40 agonist ivuxolimab in advanced cancers. Study-wide background: Ivuxolimab, an antibody that agonizes OX40 (CD134), was administered to the patients.

V lost 8 bases to trimming and J lost 4 bases; unmatched junction nucleotides: 6. Germline V gives CDR1 GTSNPN, CDR2 SVGIG (reference sequence). The CDR3 covers 12 residues. Clones were read by immunoSEQ multiplex PCR, and TCRdb kept only the in-frame ones, dropping some. The table records 74,000 or so clones, roughly 84% of them present only once. This clonotype was obtained from an adult with an advanced solid tumor such as melanoma, head and neck, liver or kidney cancer. The sample in question was CD4+ or CD8+ T cells sorted from blood, obtained in a trial of the OX40 agonist ivuxolimab. This rearrangement joins TRBV30 to TRBJ1-1; TRBD1 matches 8 bases. CDR3 protein: CAGTGDRTEAFF. The CDR3 nucleotides are TGTGCCGGGACAGGCGATCGCACTGAAGCTTTCTTT.